Included here is one TCR beta chain sequence, with context. This clonotype was found a few times. This receptor's antigen is unknown. No clone much larger than this one lies a single base away; base qualities are absent. The sample belongs to a study of T cells in Graves' hyperthyroidism and ophthalmopathy (dated by TCRdb to 2018 to 2020). Notes on the research overall: Peripheral blood samples were taken at initial diagnosis, before any treatment was given. To identify distinguishing TCR V-J signatures, a discovery cohort of about 95 patients was used, comprising 40 to 45 with Graves' ophthalmopathy and roughly 60 with stable Graves' hyperthyroidism. Whether ophthalmopathy could be predicted prospectively was tested in an independent validation cohort made up of some 20 hyperthyroidism patients plus 17 patients who later progressed to ophthalmopathy. For training and testing, the 100 or so patients in the discovery cohort were randomly divided in a 7:3 ratio. In six Graves' hyperthyroidism patients, the study also compared T-cell repertoires from thyroid tissue with T-cell repertoires from blood. After blood sampling, hyperthyroidism patients were treated with methimazole at a starting dose of 30 mg daily, and ophthalmopathy patients were treated with high-dose intravenous methylprednisolone. TCR Vbeta CDR3 sequencing of 135 peripheral blood samples (43 ophthalmopathy, 75 hyperthyroidism and around 17 progressor patients) is reported in the paper. Summary of the overall study and its limitations: Sample size was not statistically predetermined, and investigators were not blinded to group allocation. A model built on a 13 V-J signature distinguished ophthalmopathy from stable hyperthyroidism, reaching around 88% sensitivity and approximately 81% specificity in cross-validation and 80%/75% in testing. In validation, progression to ophthalmopathy was predicted by the model with 55% to 71% sensitivity and roughly 76% specificity, a median of around 5.9 months before onset. Most expanded thyroid clonotypes (frequency above 0.001) were also found in blood, which suggests that blood repertoires may mirror thyroid immune responses.

V is reduced by 5 bases and J by 4 bases, leaving a spacing of 20 bases between them. Its CDR3 holds 16 amino acids, cysteine through phenylalanine. CDR3 DNA is the only sequence kept; it has 48 bases, read in frame from the first base. As encoded in the germline V gene, CDR1 is MNHNS while CDR2 is SASEGT. TCR beta CDR3 regions were amplified from RNA transcripts. A first-round RT-PCR of the TCR CDR3 used the HTBI primer set with the Qiagen OneStep RT-PCR kit. The libraries were constructed in a second round of multiplex PCR and then size-selected and purified. Sequencing of the libraries was done on an Illumina HiSeq2000 using paired-end 100 bp reads. The authors processed their data as follows. SOAPnuke was used to process the raw data, removing reads that contained adapters or uncalled bases, had a mean Phred below 15, or lacked an exact match to the constant primer or identifier. High-quality paired reads were merged using COPE v1.2.5, and each unique nucleotide sequence was defined as a clonotype. MiTCR v1.1 was used to align the clonotypes against IMGT TRBV, TRBD and TRBJ reference segments. The analysis was restricted to V-J combinations with a frequency above 0.0001, which together covered 99.2% of the repertoires. A TCS score was defined as the ratio between F50 (clonal expansion) and ExV (chaos), using BLOSUM62-based TCRdist between CDR3 peptides within each V-J. Welch's t-statistics and random forest reduced roughly 540 V-J features to about 13, which were used in a naive Bayes classifier (R e1071). In TCRdb, the public reads were trimmed at Q25 with fastp and aligned with MiXCR, with productive beta chains retained. Rows with one shared CDR3 protein collapse into an entry with the most common genes and DNA. TCRdb, not the authors, supplied the V and J calls. In all, the sample holds about 700,000 distinct CDR3 sequences, and 12% to 15% of those were seen once. 10% to 13% of the sample belongs to the ten largest clones.

Graves' hyperthyroidism was defined as stable when no progression to ophthalmopathy occurred over 18 months of follow-up. Hyperthyroidism patients were newly diagnosed, had a disease duration of under 2 months, and were aged 18 to 65 years. The study excluded patients with uncontrolled infections, other autoimmune diseases, pregnancy or lactation. Diagnoses were established on the basis of clinical symptoms, serum thyroxine and TRAb, thyroid ultrasound, and orbital computed tomography. Ficoll-Paque density gradient centrifugation was used to isolate PBMCs from about 9 ml of fresh peripheral blood. Total RNA was extracted using Trizol reagent, and RNA quality was assessed on an Agilent 2100 Bioanalyzer.

Material: blood. The chain is assembled from TRBV6-1 and TRBJ1-1; possibly the D gene is TRBD1, per 5 matching bases. This clonotype was obtained from a woman aged 18-29 years with Graves' hyperthyroidism. The CDR3 region has the sequence CASSPLILGTGTEAFF. The nucleotides are TGTGCCAGCAGTCCCCTCATTTTGGGGACCGGCACTGAAGCTTTCTTT.